This T cell receptor (beta chain) was recorded in a study of patients and donors after allogeneic stem cell transplantation. Only a few counts were recorded for this clonotype. TCRdb reprocessed the RT-PCR reads with MiXCR, giving one entry per CDR3 protein. In the table there are 200,000 to 250,000 distinct CDR3 sequences, roughly an eighth of which are singletons. V shed 3 bases, J shed 1 base, and the junction held 6 bases outside the gene matches. The germline CDR1 and CDR2 sequences are SGHRS and YFSETQ. CDR3 length: 18 amino acids. The specimen sequenced was blood, either unsorted or a sorted T cell fraction (not recorded which). This chain joins TRBV5-1 and TRBJ2-5; 16 bases map to TRBD2. The clonotype was recovered from a human donor who was either an allogeneic HSCT recipient or a stem cell or donor lymphocyte infusion donor (not recorded which). It is not recorded whose cells these are; they may come from a transplant donor. CDR3 DNA sequence: TGCGCCAGCAGCTCGGGACTAGCGGGAGGGCCCGGCCAAGAGACCCAGTACTTC. Residues: CASSSGLAGGPGQETQYF.